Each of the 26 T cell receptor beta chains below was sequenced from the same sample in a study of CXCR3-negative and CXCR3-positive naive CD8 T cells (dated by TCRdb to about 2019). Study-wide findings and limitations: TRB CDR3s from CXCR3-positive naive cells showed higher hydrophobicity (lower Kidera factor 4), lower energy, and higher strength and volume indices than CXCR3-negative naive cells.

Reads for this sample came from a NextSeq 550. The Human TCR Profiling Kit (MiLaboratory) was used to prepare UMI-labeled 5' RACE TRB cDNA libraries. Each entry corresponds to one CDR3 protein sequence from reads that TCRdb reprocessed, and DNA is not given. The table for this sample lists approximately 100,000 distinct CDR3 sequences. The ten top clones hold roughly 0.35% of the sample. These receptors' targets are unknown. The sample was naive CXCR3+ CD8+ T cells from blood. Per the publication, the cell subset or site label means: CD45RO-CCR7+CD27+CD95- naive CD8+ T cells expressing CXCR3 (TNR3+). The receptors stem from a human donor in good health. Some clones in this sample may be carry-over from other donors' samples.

This CDR3 reads CASSTQGNQPQHF. The chain employs TRBV28 and TRBJ1-5; TCRdb calls TRBD1, which cannot be checked without DNA. There are 13 residues in the CDR3. Per germline, CDR1 MDHEN and CDR2 SYDVKM. Complete variable domain (other parts from reference TRBV28 and TRBJ1-5): DVKVTQSSRYLVKRTGEKVFLECVQDMDHENMFWYRQDPGLGLRLIYFSYDVKMKEKGDIPEGYSVSREKKERFSLILESASTNQTSMYLCASSTQGNQPQHFGDGTRLSIL.

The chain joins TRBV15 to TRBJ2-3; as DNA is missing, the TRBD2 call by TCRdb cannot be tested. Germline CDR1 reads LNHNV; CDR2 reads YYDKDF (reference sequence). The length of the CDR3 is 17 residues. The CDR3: CATSRDRGLAGGQTQYF.

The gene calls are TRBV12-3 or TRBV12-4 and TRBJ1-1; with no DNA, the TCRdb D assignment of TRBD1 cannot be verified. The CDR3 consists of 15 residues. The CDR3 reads CASNSPDRPNTEAFF.

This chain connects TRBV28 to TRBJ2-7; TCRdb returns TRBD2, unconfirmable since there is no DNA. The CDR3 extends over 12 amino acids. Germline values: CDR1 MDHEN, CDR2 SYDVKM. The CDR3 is CASRTQRAEQYF.

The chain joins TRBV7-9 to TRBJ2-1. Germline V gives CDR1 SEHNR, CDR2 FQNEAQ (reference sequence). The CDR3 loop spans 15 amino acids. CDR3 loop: CASSPDAHLHNEQFF.

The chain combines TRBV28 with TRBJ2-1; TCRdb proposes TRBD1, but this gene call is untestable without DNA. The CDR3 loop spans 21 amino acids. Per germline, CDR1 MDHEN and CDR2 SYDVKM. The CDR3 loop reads CASSRPVLGSLSPTQNNEQFF.

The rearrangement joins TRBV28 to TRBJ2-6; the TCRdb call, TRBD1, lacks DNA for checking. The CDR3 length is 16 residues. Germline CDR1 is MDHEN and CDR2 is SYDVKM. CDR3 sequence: CASSSPAVSGANVLTF.

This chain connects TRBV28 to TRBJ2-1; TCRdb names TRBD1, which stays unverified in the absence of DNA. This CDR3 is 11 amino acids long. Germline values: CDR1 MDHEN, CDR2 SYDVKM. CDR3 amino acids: CASSHTGVGTF. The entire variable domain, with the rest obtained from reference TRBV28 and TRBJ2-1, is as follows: DVKVTQSSRYLVKRTGEKVFLECVQDMDHENMFWYRQDPGLGLRLIYFSYDVKMKEKGDIPEGYSVSREKKERFSLILESASTNQTSMYLCASSHTGVGTFGPGTRLTVL.

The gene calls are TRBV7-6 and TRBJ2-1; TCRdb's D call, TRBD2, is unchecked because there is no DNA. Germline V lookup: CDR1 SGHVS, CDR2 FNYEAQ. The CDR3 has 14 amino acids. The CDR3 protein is CASSLGAGVSEQFF.

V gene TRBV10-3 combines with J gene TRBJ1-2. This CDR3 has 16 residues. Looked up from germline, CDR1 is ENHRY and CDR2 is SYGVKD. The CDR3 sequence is CAISESLRTANYGYTF.

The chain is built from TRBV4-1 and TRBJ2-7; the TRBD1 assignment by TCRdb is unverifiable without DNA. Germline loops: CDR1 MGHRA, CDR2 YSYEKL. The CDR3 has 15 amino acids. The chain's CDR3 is CASSQGWDRVYEQYF.

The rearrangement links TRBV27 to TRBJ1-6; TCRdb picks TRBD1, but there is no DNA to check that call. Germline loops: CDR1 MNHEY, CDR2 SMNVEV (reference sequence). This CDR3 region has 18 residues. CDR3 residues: CASLFPPGTGKYNSPLHF.

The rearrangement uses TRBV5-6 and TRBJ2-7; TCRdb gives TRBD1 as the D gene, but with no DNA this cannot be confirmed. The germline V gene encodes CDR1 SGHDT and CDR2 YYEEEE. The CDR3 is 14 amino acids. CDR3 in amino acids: CASSFRDMNYEQYF.

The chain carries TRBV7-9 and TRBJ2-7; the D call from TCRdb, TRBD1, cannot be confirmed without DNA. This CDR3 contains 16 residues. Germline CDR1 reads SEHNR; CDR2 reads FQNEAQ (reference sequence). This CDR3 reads CASSTTMGRGSYEQYF. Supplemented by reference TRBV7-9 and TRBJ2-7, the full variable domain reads DTGVSQNPRHKITKRGQNVTFRCDPISEHNRLYWYRQTLGQGPEFLTYFQNEAQLEKSRLLSDRFSAERPKGSFSTLEIQRTEQGDSAMYLCASSTTMGRGSYEQYFGPGTRLTVT.

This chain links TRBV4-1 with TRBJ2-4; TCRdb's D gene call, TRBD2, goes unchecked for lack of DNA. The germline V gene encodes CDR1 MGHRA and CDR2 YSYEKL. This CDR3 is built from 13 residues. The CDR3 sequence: CASNAEGSDIQYF.

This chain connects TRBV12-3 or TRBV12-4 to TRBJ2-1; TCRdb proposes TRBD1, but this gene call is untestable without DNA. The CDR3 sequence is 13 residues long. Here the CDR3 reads CASISSSGNEQFF.

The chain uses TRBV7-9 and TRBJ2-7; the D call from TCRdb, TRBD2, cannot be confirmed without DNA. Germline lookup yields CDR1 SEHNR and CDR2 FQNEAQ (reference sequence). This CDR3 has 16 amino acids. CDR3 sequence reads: CASSPQTSGGSYEQYF.

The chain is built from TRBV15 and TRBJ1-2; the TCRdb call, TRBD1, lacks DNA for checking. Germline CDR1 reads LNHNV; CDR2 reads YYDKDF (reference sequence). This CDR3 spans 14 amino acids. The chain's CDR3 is CATSRDSRGPGYTF.

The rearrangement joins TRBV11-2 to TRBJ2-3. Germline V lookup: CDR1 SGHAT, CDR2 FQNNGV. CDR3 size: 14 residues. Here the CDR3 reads CASSFLLSTDTQYF.

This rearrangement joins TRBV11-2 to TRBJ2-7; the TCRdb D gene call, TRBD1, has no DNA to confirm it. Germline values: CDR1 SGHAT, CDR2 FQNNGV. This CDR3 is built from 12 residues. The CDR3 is CASSLSGNEQYF.

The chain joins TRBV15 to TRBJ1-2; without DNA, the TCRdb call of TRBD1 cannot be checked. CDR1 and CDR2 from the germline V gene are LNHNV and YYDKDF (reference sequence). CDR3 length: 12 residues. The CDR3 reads CATADRVSGYTF.

The CDR3 is CASATQGGETQYF. This chain connects TRBV11-2 to TRBJ2-5; the D call from TCRdb, TRBD1, cannot be confirmed without DNA. The CDR3 has 13 amino acids. CDR1 and CDR2 from the germline V gene are SGHAT and FQNNGV.

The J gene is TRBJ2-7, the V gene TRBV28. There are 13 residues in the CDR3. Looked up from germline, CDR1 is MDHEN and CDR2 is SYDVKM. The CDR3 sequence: CASSLKLAREQYF.

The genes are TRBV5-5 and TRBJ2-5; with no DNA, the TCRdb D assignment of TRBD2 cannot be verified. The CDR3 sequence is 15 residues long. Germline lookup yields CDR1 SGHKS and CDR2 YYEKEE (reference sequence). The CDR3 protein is CASSQEAGSYEAQYF.

CDR3 sequence: CSAWPGLAYNEQFF. V gene TRBV29-1 combines with J gene TRBJ2-1; TCRdb selects TRBD2, and the lack of DNA leaves this call unchecked. This CDR3 comprises 14 residues. The germline CDR1 and CDR2 sequences are SQVTM and ANQGSEA.

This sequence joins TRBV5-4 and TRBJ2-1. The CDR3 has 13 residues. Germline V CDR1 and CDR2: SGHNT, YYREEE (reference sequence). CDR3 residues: CASSLPPFNEQFF.